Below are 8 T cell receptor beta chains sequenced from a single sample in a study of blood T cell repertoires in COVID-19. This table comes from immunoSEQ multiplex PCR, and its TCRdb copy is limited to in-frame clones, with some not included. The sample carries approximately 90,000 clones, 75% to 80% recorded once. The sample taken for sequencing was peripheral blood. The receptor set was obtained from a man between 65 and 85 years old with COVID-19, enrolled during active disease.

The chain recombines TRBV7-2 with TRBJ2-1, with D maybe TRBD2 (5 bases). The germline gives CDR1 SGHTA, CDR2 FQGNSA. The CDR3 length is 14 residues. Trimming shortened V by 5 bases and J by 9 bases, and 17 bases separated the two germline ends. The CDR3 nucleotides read TGTGCCAGCAGCCCCCAACTAGGCTCGCTTGAGCAGTTCTTC. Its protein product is CASSPQLGSLEQFF. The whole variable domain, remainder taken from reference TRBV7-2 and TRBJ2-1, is GAGVSQSPSNKVTEKGKDVELRCDPISGHTALYWYRQSLGQGLEFLIYFQGNSAPDKSGLPSDRFSAERTGGSVSTLTIQRTQQEDSAVYLCASSPQLGSLEQFFGPGTRLTVL.

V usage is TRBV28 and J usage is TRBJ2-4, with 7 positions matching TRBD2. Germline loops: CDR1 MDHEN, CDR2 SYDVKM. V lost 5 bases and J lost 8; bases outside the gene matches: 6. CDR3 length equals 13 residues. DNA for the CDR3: TGTGCCAGCAGTACCCGACTAGCTCACATTCAGTACTTC. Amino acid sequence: CASSTRLAHIQYF.

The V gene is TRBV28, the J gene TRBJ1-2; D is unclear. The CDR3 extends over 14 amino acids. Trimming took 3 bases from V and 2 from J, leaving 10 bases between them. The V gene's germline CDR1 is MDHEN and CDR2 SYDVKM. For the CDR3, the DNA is TGTGCCAGCAGTTTCCTAATCGAAAACTATGGCTACACCTTC. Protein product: CASSFLIENYGYTF.

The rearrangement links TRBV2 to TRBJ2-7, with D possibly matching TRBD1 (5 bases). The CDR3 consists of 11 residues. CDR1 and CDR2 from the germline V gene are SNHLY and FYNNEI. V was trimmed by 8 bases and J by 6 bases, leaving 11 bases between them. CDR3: CASGAWGEQYF. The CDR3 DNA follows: TGTGCCAGCGGGGCCTGGGGCGAGCAGTACTTC.

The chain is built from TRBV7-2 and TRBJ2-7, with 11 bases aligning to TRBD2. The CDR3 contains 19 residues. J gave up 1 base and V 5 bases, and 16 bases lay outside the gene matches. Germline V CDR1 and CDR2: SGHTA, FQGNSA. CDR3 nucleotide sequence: TGTGCCAGCAGCCCCGACATTTCATGGGGACTAGCGGAATCCTACGAGCAGTACTTC. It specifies CASSPDISWGLAESYEQYF.

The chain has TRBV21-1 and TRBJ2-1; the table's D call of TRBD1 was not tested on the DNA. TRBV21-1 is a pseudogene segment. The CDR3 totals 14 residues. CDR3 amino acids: CASSADRENNEQFF. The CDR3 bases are TGTGCCAGCAGCGCAGACAGGGAAAACAATGAGCAGTTCTTC.

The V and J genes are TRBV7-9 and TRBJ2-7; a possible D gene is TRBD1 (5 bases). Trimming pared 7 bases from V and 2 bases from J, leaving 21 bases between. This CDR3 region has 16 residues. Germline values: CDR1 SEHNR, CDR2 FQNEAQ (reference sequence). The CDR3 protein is CASTSPAGSQTYEQYF. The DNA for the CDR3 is TGTGCCAGCACCTCACCGGCAGGGTCCCAAACCTACGAGCAGTACTTC.

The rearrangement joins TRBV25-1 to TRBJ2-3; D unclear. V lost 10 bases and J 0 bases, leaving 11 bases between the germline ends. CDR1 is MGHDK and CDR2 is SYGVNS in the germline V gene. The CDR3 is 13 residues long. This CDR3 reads CATSADSTDTQYF. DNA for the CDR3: TGTGCCACCTCGGCGGATAGCACAGATACGCAGTATTTT.